The 23 T cell receptor beta chains below were found in one sample sequenced in a study of post-analysis software for immune sequencing data. Study-wide findings and caveats: Comparison of patients with controls showed five TRBV segments more frequent in patients, TRBV5-6, TRBV5-1 and TRBV20-1 among them.

The antigens of these receptors remain unknown. Tagging with unique molecular identifiers was a feature of the TCR beta cDNA libraries. TCRdb re-analysed the PCR reads in MiXCR, keeping a single row per CDR3 protein. Counted here are some 260,000 distinct CDR3 sequences, 36% occurring once; the ten biggest clones make up less than 6%. The material sequenced was blood. These receptor sequences come from a girl between 10 and 17 years old with multiple sclerosis.

This clonotype was detected many times. The chain uses TRBV19 and TRBJ2-3; no reliable D call. V was cut by 5 bases and J by 1 base, with 13 bases left in between. The CDR3 is 15 amino acids. CDR1 LNHDA and CDR2 SQIVND come from the germline V gene (reference sequence). CDR3 amino acids: CASSPSTRRTDTQYF. CDR3 nucleotides: TGTGCCAGTAGTCCCTCGACTCGCCGCACAGATACGCAGTATTTT.

The gene calls are TRBV15 and TRBJ2-3; 7 positions match TRBD1. The germline gives CDR1 LNHNV, CDR2 YYDKDF (reference sequence). CDR3 size: 16 residues. V lost 2 bases, J lost 8 bases, and 13 bases stayed unmatched. The CDR3 DNA sequence: TGTGCCACCAGCAGATCTAGAGGGGGCTCGAGAAGTACGCAGTATTTT. Protein product: CATSRSRGGSRSTQYF. The complete variable domain, with remaining parts taken from reference TRBV15 and TRBJ2-3, reads DAMVIQNPRYQVTQFGKPVTLSCSQTLNHNVMYWYQQKSSQAPKLLFHYYDKDFNNEADTPDNFQSRRPNTSFCFLDIRSPGLGDTAMYLCATSRSRGGSRSTQYFGPGTRLTVL.

This clonotype was seen many times. The genes are TRBV3-1 and TRBJ2-3; TRBD2 agrees at 12 bases. V shed 8 bases, J shed 9 bases, and the junction held 15 bases outside the gene matches. CDR3 length: 16 amino acids. Germline V gene sequence: CDR1 LGHDT, CDR2 YNNKEL (reference sequence). The CDR3 sequence: CASSPAGLAGGRTQYF. Here the CDR3 DNA reads TGTGCCAGCTCCCCCGCCGGGCTAGCGGGGGGGAGGACGCAGTATTTT.

The rearrangement joins TRBV29-1 to TRBJ2-5, with D perhaps assigned TRBD1 or TRBD2 (6 bases each). The CDR3 loop spans 13 amino acids. The germline V and J ends were trimmed by 2 bases and 2 bases, with 9 bases remaining between them. The germline gives CDR1 SQVTM, CDR2 ANQGSEA. The CDR3 DNA sequence: TGCAGCGTTGAAAGGGGGGAGCAAGAGACCCAGTACTTC. This gives the protein CSVERGEQETQYF.

Comments on this clonotype: A much larger clone differs from this one at a single base, so this may be a read error. The chain combines TRBV11-2 with TRBJ2-1, with 8 bases fitting TRBD1. The CDR3 runs 15 residues. Germline loops: CDR1 SGHAT, CDR2 FQNNGV. The CDR3 DNA is TGTGCCGGCAGCGCGACTGGACAGGGCTACAATGAGCAGTTCTTC. Translated: CAGSATGQGYNEQFF.

Ten or more counts support this clonotype. The chain is built from TRBV5-1 and TRBJ2-1; tentative D call: TRBD2 (5 bases). The CDR3 length is 16 residues. Germline CDR1 reads SGHRS; CDR2 reads YFSETQ. V was cut by 0 bases and J by 0 bases, with 10 bases left in between. CDR3 residues: CASSLAGVSSYNEQFF. Written as DNA, the CDR3 is TGCGCCAGCAGCTTGGCCGGGGTCAGCTCCTACAATGAGCAGTTCTTC.

The chain joins TRBV19 to TRBJ2-1; a possible D gene is TRBD1 (6 bases). The CDR3 sequence is 18 residues long. V was pared by 5 bases and J by 6 bases, with 26 bases between. Germline V gene data show CDR1 as LNHDA and CDR2 as SQIVND (reference sequence). The CDR3 DNA follows: TGTGCCAGTAGTCTAATTCCCAGGTGGCTAGCAGGGGCCAATGAGCAGTTCTTC. Encoded protein: CASSLIPRWLAGANEQFF.

In this sample, this clonotype turned up many times. The chain links TRBV12-3 or TRBV12-4 to TRBJ1-1; weak D call: TRBD1 (5 bases). Trimming removed 3 bases at V and 5 bases at J, with 13 bases between. The CDR3 covers 14 residues. The CDR3 region is CASSFRGGGTEAFF. CDR3 in DNA: TGTGCCAGCAGTTTTCGGGGGGGAGGGACTGAAGCTTTCTTT.

CDR3 protein: CASREDYYGYTF. The CDR3 nucleotides read TGTGCCAGCAGGGAGGATTACTATGGCTACACCTTC. The chain recombines TRBV2 with TRBJ1-2; D gene unclear. The germline CDR1 and CDR2 sequences are SNHLY and FYNNEI. This CDR3 has 12 amino acids. V was shortened by 6 bases and J by 3 bases, with 8 bases between the two germline ends. Full variable domain (remainder filled in from reference TRBV2 and TRBJ1-2): EPEVTQTPSHQVTQMGQEVILRCVPISNHLYFYWYRQILGQKVEFLVSFYNNEISEKSEIFDDQFSVERPDGSNFTLKIRSTKLEDSAMYFCASREDYYGYTFGSGTRLTVV.

The sample holds a few counts of this clonotype. This rearrangement joins TRBV7-2 to TRBJ1-2; 7 bases are a match to TRBD1. Germline CDR1 and CDR2: SGHTA and FQGNSA. The V gene end was trimmed by 2 bases and the J gene end by 4 bases; junction bases not matched to a gene: 4. The CDR3 spans 14 residues. The CDR3, as DNA: TGTGCCAGCAGCTTATTACAGGGGCTCTATGGCTACACCTTC. Translated: CASSLLQGLYGYTF.

There are many counts of this clonotype. This sequence joins TRBV10-2 and TRBJ1-2; D may be TRBD1 (6 bases). The germline V gene encodes CDR1 WSHSY and CDR2 SAAADI. The ends were cut back, 0 bases at V and 8 bases at J, with 13 bases in the middle. This CDR3 contains 14 residues. Here the CDR3 DNA reads TGCGCCAGCAGTGAGTCGGGACATACTGGCGGCTACACCTTC. Translation gives CASSESGHTGGYTF.

The rearrangement uses TRBV25-1 and TRBJ1-1; D remains ambiguous. With 4 bases removed from V and 5 bases from J, the gap between germline ends came to 14 bases. The CDR3 runs 14 residues. Germline V gives CDR1 MGHDK, CDR2 SYGVNS. The CDR3 region has the DNA TGTGCCAGCAGTGGTCCTGGAGGGTATACTGAAGCTTTCTTT. It translates to CASSGPGGYTEAFF.

To note about this clonotype: A much larger clone sits a single nucleotide away, making a read error possible. The chain couples TRBV5-1 to TRBJ2-3, with 10 bases that match TRBD1. J was trimmed by 10 bases and V by 3 bases; bases with no gene match: 8. Germline lookup yields CDR1 SGHRS and CDR2 YFSETQ. The CDR3 is 14 residues long. The CDR3 region has the DNA TGCGCCAGCAGCTCGGGACAGGGGACCACTCCGCAGTATTTT. As protein: CASSSGQGTTPQYF. The whole variable domain, filled in from reference TRBV5-1 and TRBJ2-3, reads KAGVTQTPRYLIKTRGQQVTLSCSPISGHRSVSWYQQTPGQGLQFLFEYFSETQRNKGNFPGRFSGRQFSNSRSEMNVSTLELGDSALYLCASSSGQGTTPQYFGPGTRLTVL.

This clonotype was seen more than once but under ten times. A junction boundary mismatches the germline segment, possibly from a read error. V usage is TRBV20-1 and J usage is TRBJ1-1, with D possibly being TRBD1 (5 bases). The CDR3 loop spans 12 amino acids. CDR1 DFQATT and CDR2 SNEGSKA come from the germline V gene (reference sequence). CDR3 DNA: TGCAGGGCTAGCCTCAGGGACACTGAAGCTTTCTTT. This translates into CRASLRDTEAFF.

This clonotype showed up just a few times. The gene calls are TRBV20-1 and TRBJ1-5; TRBD1 agrees at 8 bases. Losses at the gene ends were 3 bases for V and 3 bases for J; bases not matched to a gene: 1. This CDR3 region has 13 residues. The germline gives CDR1 DFQATT, CDR2 SNEGSKA (reference sequence). The CDR3 DNA sequence: TGCAGTGCTAGGACAGGGGTCAATCAGCCCCAGCATTTT. Translation gives CSARTGVNQPQHF.

To note about this clonotype: A read error is possible here, since a much larger clone lies one base away. The V gene is TRBV29-1, the J gene TRBJ2-5; the D gene is possibly TRBD2 (5 bases). From germline, CDR1 is SQVTM and CDR2 ANQGSEA. The V and J ends lost 0 bases and 11 bases respectively, with 16 bases between them. This CDR3 is 13 amino acids long. The CDR3: CSVEDGGRNEQYF. In DNA, the CDR3 is TGCAGCGTTGAAGATGGCGGGCGGAATGAGCAGTACTTC.

The V and J genes are TRBV5-1 and TRBJ2-5; tentative D call: TRBD1 (5 bases). Germline values: CDR1 SGHRS, CDR2 YFSETQ. Trimming stripped 4 bases from V and 11 bases from J, with 15 bases between. The CDR3 covers 12 residues. CDR3 protein: CASSPGHNGQYF. The CDR3 DNA follows: TGCGCCAGCAGCCCTGGACACAATGGGCAGTACTTC.

The rearrangement links TRBV7-2 to TRBJ2-1, with D hard to call. With 4 bases removed from V and 3 bases from J, the gap between germline ends came to 19 bases. Germline V lookup: CDR1 SGHTA, CDR2 FQGNSA. The CDR3 is 17 residues long. The chain's CDR3 is CASSSAGGGAHYNEQFF. CDR3 DNA: TGTGCCAGCAGCTCAGCCGGCGGCGGTGCGCACTACAATGAGCAGTTCTTC.

The J gene is TRBJ2-2, the V gene TRBV7-2; 11 bases are a match to TRBD1. J was trimmed by 5 bases and V by 6 bases; bases with no gene match: 5. The CDR3 extends over 15 amino acids. Germline-derived CDR1 and CDR2 are SGHTA and FQGNSA. The chain's CDR3 is CASRTGTGGTGELFF. The CDR3 bases are TGTGCCAGCAGAACCGGGACAGGGGGGACCGGGGAGCTGTTTTTT. Supplemented by reference TRBV7-2 and TRBJ2-2, the full variable domain reads GAGVSQSPSNKVTEKGKDVELRCDPISGHTALYWYRQSLGQGLEFLIYFQGNSAPDKSGLPSDRFSAERTGGSVSTLTIQRTQQEDSAVYLCASRTGTGGTGELFFGEGSRLTVL.

In this sample, this clonotype turned up a few times. Possible read error: a much larger clone is one base away. V gene TRBV4-2 combines with J gene TRBJ2-1, with D hard to call. With 3 bases removed from V and 6 bases from J, the gap between germline ends came to 9 bases. Germline V lookup: CDR1 LGHNA, CDR2 YNFKEQ. CDR3 size: 13 residues. The DNA for the CDR3 is TGTGCCAGCAGCCATGGCCGTTGCAATGAGCAGTTCTTC. It yields the protein CASSHGRCNEQFF.

The sample holds many counts of this clonotype. The chain carries TRBV27 and TRBJ2-5, with D hard to call. Germline V gene data show CDR1 as MNHEY and CDR2 as SMNVEV (reference sequence). Trimming removed 2 bases at V and 5 bases at J, with 12 bases between. CDR3 length: 14 amino acids. The CDR3 is CASSLTAPPETQYF. As DNA, the CDR3 is TGTGCCAGCAGTTTAACCGCGCCCCCGGAGACCCAGTACTTC.

The V call is TRBV10-2, the J call TRBJ2-7, with 10 bases fitting TRBD1. CDR3 length equals 16 residues. Trimming took 2 bases from V and 0 from J; bases not matched to a gene: 4. The germline V gene encodes CDR1 WSHSY and CDR2 SAAADI. The CDR3 is CASSEGTGVNSYEQYF. The CDR3 DNA sequence: TGCGCCAGCAGTGAGGGGACAGGGGTGAACTCCTACGAGCAGTACTTC.

For this clonotype: A single base separates this from a much larger clone, so it may be a read error. In DNA, the CDR3 is TGCAGTGCTAGAGGGTCGGAAGAGACCCAGTACTTC. This gives the protein CSARGSEETQYF. The V call is TRBV20-1, the J call TRBJ2-5; no definite D call. V was shortened by 1 base and J by 3 bases, with 6 bases between the two germline ends. This CDR3 has 12 amino acids. The germline V gene has CDR1 DFQATT and CDR2 SNEGSKA (reference sequence).